A selection of T cell receptor beta chains follows, all from one sample in a study of T-cell memory formation after mild COVID-19. TCRdb passed the 5' RACE reads through MiXCR, listing each CDR3 protein once. The repertoire consists of roughly 29,000 distinct CDR3 sequences, with about 7.4% occurring once and the leading ten covering less than 15%. Sequencing used PBMCs or a T cell subset sorted from them (not recorded which). Every receptor here comes from an adult woman who had mild COVID-19 (a few samples of this study predate the infection). Cell type and time point are not known. The CDR3 runs from the conserved cysteine through the conserved F or W. The D gene is left open where the match is weak. The size field reads once, few, many or a size class.

J gene	CDR3 length	V gene	D gene	clone size	CDR3 protein	CDR3 DNA
TRBJ2-3	17	TRBV20-1	TRBD1	many	CSARGLTGQGRTDTQYF	TGCAGTGCTAGAGGTCTGACGGGACAGGGTAGGACAGATACGCAGTATTTT
TRBJ2-1	15	TRBV7-2	TRBD2	medium-sized	CASSSTSGQYNEQFF	TGTGCCAGCAGCTCGACTAGCGGGCAGTACAATGAGCAGTTCTTC
TRBJ2-5	13	TRBV7-6	TRBD1	many	CASSRQGKETQYF	TGTGCCAGCAGCCGACAGGGGAAAGAGACCCAGTACTTC
TRBJ2-5	14	TRBV5-1	TRBD1	many	CASPRDRSFETQYF	TGCGCCAGCCCGCGGGACAGGAGTTTCGAGACCCAGTACTTC
TRBJ2-7	16	TRBV7-8	TRBD2	many	CASRPVAGVPLGEQYF	TGTGCCAGCAGGCCTGTAGCGGGAGTGCCGCTCGGTGAGCAGTACTTC
TRBJ2-5	15	TRBV20-1	NA	many	CSARYLEEVRETQYF	TGCAGTGCTAGGTACTTGGAGGAGGTCAGGGAGACCCAGTACTTC
TRBJ2-3	14	TRBV7-9	NA	many	CASSRTLGTDTQYF	TGTGCCAGCAGCCGGACACTGGGTACAGATACGCAGTATTTT
TRBJ2-3	15	TRBV11-2	NA	many	CASRRLGISTDTQYF	TGTGCCAGCAGAAGACTAGGGATCTCCACAGATACGCAGTATTTT
TRBJ2-1	16	TRBV9	NA	many	CASSVGHRDQDHEQFF	TGTGCCAGCAGCGTAGGCCACCGGGACCAAGACCATGAGCAGTTCTTC
TRBJ2-1	17	TRBV18	TRBD2	many	CASSPGLRAGGYNEQFF	TGTGCCAGCTCACCCGGACTTAGGGCGGGGGGGTACAATGAGCAGTTCTTC